Here is one TCR beta chain with its context. The antigen remains unidentified. These data come from a study of CD8 T cells in Susac syndrome. The sequenced target, TCR beta, came from blood CD8+ and CD4+ T cells. The multiple sclerosis controls were treatment-naive patients, and their relapsing-remitting disease was stable or active. CDR1 is SEHNR, CDR2 FQNEAQ, per germline (reference sequence). The CDR3 totals 15 residues. V was pared by 6 bases and J by 2 bases, with 5 bases of the junction left unmatched. cDNA came from around 0.54 to 1 ug RNA primed by random hexamers. TCR beta CDR3 was amplified by immunoSEQ covering 54 Vbeta and 13 Jbeta. TCRdb independently ran MiXCR on the immunoSEQ multiplex PCR reads; one entry per CDR3 protein. The sample has approximately 200,000 distinct CDR3 sequences; roughly 94% are singletons. Study-level results: Only a relatively small number of individuals were included in the TCR sequencing and HLA analysis.

This rearrangement joins TRBV7-9 to TRBJ1-5; 9 nucleotides align to TRBD1. The sequencing sample was made of CD4+ T cells from PBMCs. The clonotype comes from a human donor with multiple sclerosis. CDR3 nucleotides: TGTGCCAGCAGAGCGGGACAGGGAGGCAATCAGCCCCAGCATTTT. As protein: CASRAGQGGNQPQHF.